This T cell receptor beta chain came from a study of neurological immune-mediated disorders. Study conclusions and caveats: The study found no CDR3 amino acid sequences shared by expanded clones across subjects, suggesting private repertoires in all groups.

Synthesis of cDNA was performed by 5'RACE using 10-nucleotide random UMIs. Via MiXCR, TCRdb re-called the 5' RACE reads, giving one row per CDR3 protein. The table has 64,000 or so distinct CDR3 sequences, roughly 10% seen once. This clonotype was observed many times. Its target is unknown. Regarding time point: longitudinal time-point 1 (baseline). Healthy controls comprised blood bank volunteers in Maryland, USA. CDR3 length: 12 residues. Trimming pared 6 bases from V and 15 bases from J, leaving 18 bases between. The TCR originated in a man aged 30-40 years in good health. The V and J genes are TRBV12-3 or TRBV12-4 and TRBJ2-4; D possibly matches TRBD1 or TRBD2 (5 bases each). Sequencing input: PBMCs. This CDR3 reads CASSRGAGAGYF. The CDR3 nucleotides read TGTGCCAGCAGCCGAGGGGCAGGCGCGGGGTACTTC.